What follows are 27 T cell receptor beta chains derived from one specimen sequenced in a study of read filtering for tumor transcriptome and immune sequencing. Molecular barcoded adaptors covering alpha/delta and beta/gamma chains were used on approximately 400 ng RNA. TCRdb passed the reads through MiXCR, listing each CDR3 protein once. The table lists over 35,000 distinct CDR3 sequences, 12% of them singletons, with 30% to 45% in the top ten. The sequenced sample was a population of CD138-negative cells sorted from bone marrow. The receptors originated from a donor at least 40 years old with multiple myeloma.

In its sample, this clonotype was seen a few times. V usage is TRBV24-1 and J usage is TRBJ2-3; D is uncertain. The CDR3 runs 15 residues. V was pared by 0 bases and J by 4 bases, with 10 bases between. The germline V gene encodes CDR1 KGHDR and CDR2 SFDVKD. CDR3 sequence reads: CATSDLSIEADTQYF. DNA of the CDR3: TGTGCCACCAGTGATTTGTCAATAGAGGCAGATACGCAGTATTTT.

This clonotype was observed at least ten times. The chain has TRBV11-2 and TRBJ1-4; TRBD1 might be the D (5 bases). Per germline, CDR1 SGHAT and CDR2 FQNNGV. V was cut by 6 bases and J by 0 bases, with 11 bases left in between. This CDR3 region has 15 residues. The CDR3 coding sequence is TGTGCCAGCAGTCGAACAGGCTCAACTAATGAAAAACTGTTTTTT. It translates to CASSRTGSTNEKLFF.

This clonotype was detected ten times or more. V and J are TRBV29-1 and TRBJ2-1, with a possible D match to TRBD1 (6 bases). The germline gives CDR1 SQVTM, CDR2 ANQGSEA. CDR3 size: 14 residues. V dropped 8 bases and J dropped 3 bases, with 17 bases sitting between them. The CDR3 loop is CSTTGTENYNEQFF. CDR3 DNA: TGCAGCACTACAGGGACGGAGAACTACAATGAGCAGTTCTTC.

Regarding this clonotype: A much larger clone lies a single base off, so this may be a read error. The V and J genes are TRBV10-3 and TRBJ2-5; D unresolved. Germline CDR1 is ENHRY and CDR2 is SYGVKD. Trimming removed 1 base from V and 1 base from J, with 7 bases in between. The CDR3 has 14 residues. The CDR3 DNA sequence: TGTGCCATCAGTGAGTATGCACTCCAAGAGACCCAGTACTTC. Its translation: CAISEYALQETQYF.

This clonotype was detected ten times or more. The chain uses TRBV29-1 and TRBJ2-5, with a weak D call TRBD1 (5 bases). V was cut by 6 bases and J by 2 bases, with 7 bases left in between. This CDR3 has 11 residues. The germline CDR1 and CDR2 sequences are SQVTM and ANQGSEA. CDR3 sequence (DNA): TGCAGCGTCCGACAGCAAGAGACCCAGTACTTC. Amino acid sequence: CSVRQQETQYF.

This clonotype was seen repeatedly, ten times or more. The chain's CDR3 is CASSSPRAYNEQFF. DNA for the CDR3: TGTGCCAGCAGCTCCCCGAGGGCGTACAATGAGCAGTTCTTC. The chain combines TRBV7-2 with TRBJ2-1; D perhaps matches TRBD2 (5 bases). V was shortened by 4 bases and J by 4 bases, with 11 bases between the two germline ends. The CDR3 covers 14 residues. CDR1 is SGHTA, CDR2 FQGNSA, per germline. Combining the CDR3 with reference TRBV7-2 and TRBJ2-1 gives the whole variable domain GAGVSQSPSNKVTEKGKDVELRCDPISGHTALYWYRQSLGQGLEFLIYFQGNSAPDKSGLPSDRFSAERTGGSVSTLTIQRTQQEDSAVYLCASSSPRAYNEQFFGPGTRLTVL.

This clonotype was recorded many times. CDR3 in amino acids: CASRGDTVKSSPLHF. CDR3 nucleotides: TGTGCCAGCAGGGGAGACACGGTAAAGAGCTCACCCCTCCACTTT. This chain links TRBV5-4 with TRBJ1-6; D is unresolved. CDR3 length equals 15 residues. The V end lost 5 bases, the J end lost 10 bases, and 19 bases lay between the germline ends. From germline, CDR1 is SGHNT and CDR2 YYREEE (reference sequence).

Ten or more counts support this clonotype. The genes are TRBV20-1 and TRBJ2-3; tentative D call: TRBD2 (6 bases). Germline loops: CDR1 DFQATT, CDR2 SNEGSKA (reference sequence). The CDR3 sequence is 14 residues long. Trimming left V 4 bases short and J 1 base short, with 12 bases between. CDR3 DNA sequence: TGCAGTGCTATTCTTCCGGGGGGCACAGATACGCAGTATTTT. Protein product: CSAILPGGTDTQYF.

This clonotype was seen at least ten times. The V and J genes are TRBV28 and TRBJ1-5; D is perhaps TRBD1 (6 bases). The CDR3 extends over 12 amino acids. V was trimmed by 5 bases and J by 5 bases, leaving 7 bases between them. Germline values: CDR1 MDHEN, CDR2 SYDVKM. CDR3 loop: CASSAGDQPQHF. Here the CDR3 DNA reads TGTGCCAGCAGTGCAGGGGATCAGCCCCAGCATTTT.

The table lists this clonotype with many counts. The chain is built from TRBV4-1 and TRBJ2-7; D is possibly TRBD1 (6 bases). The CDR3 loop spans 15 amino acids. The V and J ends lost 0 bases and 4 bases respectively, with 13 bases between them. Germline CDR1 is MGHRA and CDR2 is YSYEKL. CDR3 protein: CASSQDQGQGYEQYF. The CDR3 region has the DNA TGCGCCAGCAGCCAAGACCAGGGGCAGGGGTACGAGCAGTACTTC.

This clonotype was seen ten or more times. The CDR3 here is CASSPEDRSSYEQYF. The CDR3 nucleotides read TGTGCCAGCAGCCCAGAGGATCGTAGCTCCTACGAGCAGTACTTC. This rearrangement joins TRBV7-2 to TRBJ2-7, with D unresolved. Trimming took off 5 bases at V and 0 bases at J, with 14 bases between the two ends. CDR1 and CDR2 (germline): SGHTA, FQGNSA. This CDR3 spans 15 amino acids.

The sample holds many counts of this clonotype. The rearrangement uses TRBV10-1 and TRBJ1-5; D is ambiguous. This CDR3 is 14 amino acids long. Trimming shortened V by 7 bases and J by 2 bases, and 12 bases separated the two germline ends. Germline V gives CDR1 WNHNN, CDR2 SYGVQD (reference sequence). The CDR3 protein is CASNEGAGNQPQHF. CDR3 sequence (DNA): TGCGCCAGCAACGAGGGAGCCGGCAATCAGCCCCAGCATTTT.

On this clonotype: A much larger clone differs by one base, so this may be a read error. The V gene is TRBV29-1, the J gene TRBJ2-2; TRBD1 aligns across 7 bases. V shed 7 bases and J 5 bases; nucleotides not matched to a gene: 10. Germline V gene sequence: CDR1 SQVTM, CDR2 ANQGSEA. CDR3 length: 14 residues. The DNA for the CDR3 is TGCAGCGCATCCGGGACAGTAAAAACCGGGGAGCTGTTTTTT. Translating gives CSASGTVKTGELFF.

The sample holds many counts of this clonotype. This chain uses TRBV7-9 with TRBJ2-1, with D maybe TRBD1 (5 bases). Trimming stripped 6 bases from V and 4 bases from J, with 10 bases between. There are 13 residues in the CDR3. From germline, CDR1 is SEHNR and CDR2 FQNEAQ (reference sequence). The CDR3 spells CASRHDSYNEQFF. For the CDR3, the DNA is TGTGCCAGCAGACACGACAGTTACAATGAGCAGTTCTTC. Complete variable domain (other parts from reference TRBV7-9 and TRBJ2-1): DTGVSQNPRHKITKRGQNVTFRCDPISEHNRLYWYRQTLGQGPEFLTYFQNEAQLEKSRLLSDRFSAERPKGSFSTLEIQRTEQGDSAMYLCASRHDSYNEQFFGPGTRLTVL.

The table lists this clonotype with a few counts. No conserved phenylalanine or tryptophan ends this CDR3, so it is likely a read error. The chain combines TRBV20-1 with TRBJ2-2; D gene uncertain. The CDR3 is 13 residues long. Looked up from germline, CDR1 is DFQATT and CDR2 is SNEGSKA (reference sequence). V lost 4 bases to trimming and J lost 4 bases, with 10 bases between them. Here the CDR3 DNA reads TGCAGTGCTACCGGTTCAAGCACCGGGGAGCTGTTTCTT. This sequence encodes CSATGSSTGELFL.

This clonotype has at least ten counts. The chain is built from TRBV28 and TRBJ2-1; 7 bases are shared with TRBD2. The CDR3 length is 16 residues. Germline values: CDR1 MDHEN, CDR2 SYDVKM. V gave up 3 bases and J gave up 7 bases; unmatched junction bases: 12. In nucleotides, the CDR3 is TGTGCCAGCAGTTTTAAGGGCAGTGGGGGGGGGAATGAGCAGTTCTTC. This gives the protein CASSFKGSGGGNEQFF.

This clonotype was detected many times. This sequence joins TRBV11-2 and TRBJ1-5; D not resolved. This CDR3 has 14 residues. The V end lost 3 bases, the J end lost 6 bases, and 12 bases lay between the germline ends. The V gene's germline CDR1 is SGHAT and CDR2 FQNNGV. This CDR3 reads CASSFGGSSQPQHF. The CDR3, as DNA: TGTGCCAGCAGCTTCGGCGGCTCTAGTCAGCCCCAGCATTTT.

A remark on this clonotype: A read error is possible here, since a much larger clone lies one base away. This chain's CDR3 is CVIRAFDTPQETQYF. The CDR3 nucleotides are TGTGTCATCAGAGCCTTCGACACACCCCAAGAGACCCAGTACTTC. The rearrangement links TRBV10-3 to TRBJ2-5; no reliable D call. Germline CDR1 is ENHRY and CDR2 is SYGVKD. This CDR3 is 15 amino acids long.

This clonotype was detected many times. The chain joins TRBV24-1 to TRBJ1-2; D might be TRBD1 (5 bases). The CDR3 has 16 amino acids. The ends were cut back, 4 bases at V and 3 bases at J, with 17 bases in the middle. From germline, CDR1 is KGHDR and CDR2 SFDVKD. Written as DNA, the CDR3 is TGTGCCACCAGTGAAGGGGCAGTTGGAGACTACTATGGCTACACCTTC. Its protein product is CATSEGAVGDYYGYTF.

The sample holds many counts of this clonotype. The chain is built from TRBV11-2 and TRBJ2-1; D is undetermined. The CDR3 loop spans 12 amino acids. Per germline, CDR1 SGHAT and CDR2 FQNNGV. V dropped 5 bases and J dropped 8 bases, with 10 bases sitting between them. The CDR3 nucleotides read TGTGCCAGCAGCGCCCCGATAGATGAGCAGTTCTTC. As protein: CASSAPIDEQFF.

The sample holds a few counts of this clonotype. A much larger clone differs by one base, so this may be a read error. Here the CDR3 omits its conserved ending phenylalanine or tryptophan, so a read error is the likely source. J is TRBJ2-3 and V is TRBV5-5; 13 bases are a match to TRBD2. The germline gives CDR1 SGHKS, CDR2 YYEKEE (reference sequence). V trimming: 0 bases; J trimming: 2 bases; junction bases outside the gene matches: 3. CDR3 size: 17 residues. This chain's CDR3 is CASSLAGLAGNTDTQYL. The CDR3 nucleotides read TGTGCCAGCAGCTTGGCGGGACTAGCGGGGAACACAGATACGCAGTATTTA.

There are many counts of this clonotype. This chain uses TRBV13 with TRBJ2-3, with 12 bases fitting TRBD2. Germline values: CDR1 PRHDT, CDR2 FYEKMQ (reference sequence). The trim removed 5 bases at V and 5 bases at J, leaving 11 bases unmatched. The CDR3 runs to 17 residues. CDR3: CASSPRTSGAQGDTQYF. In DNA form, the CDR3 reads TGTGCCAGCAGCCCCCGGACTAGCGGGGCCCAGGGAGATACGCAGTATTTT. The full variable domain, with the rest looked up from reference TRBV13 and TRBJ2-3, is AAGVIQSPRHLIKEKRETATLKCYPIPRHDTVYWYQQGPGQDPQFLISFYEKMQSDKGSIPDRFSAQQFSDYHSELNMSSLELGDSALYFCASSPRTSGAQGDTQYFGPGTRLTVL.

This clonotype was seen many times. The J gene is TRBJ2-3, the V gene TRBV18, with D possibly matching TRBD2 (5 bases). The CDR3 is 14 amino acids. V was trimmed by 2 bases and J by 4 bases, leaving 10 bases between them. Germline CDR1 and CDR2: KGHSH and LQKENI. The CDR3 is CASSPVEAADTQYF. As DNA, the CDR3 is TGTGCCAGCTCACCAGTAGAAGCGGCAGATACGCAGTATTTT.

This clonotype was seen many times. This chain connects TRBV28 to TRBJ2-7; 7 bases align to TRBD2. The germline gives CDR1 MDHEN, CDR2 SYDVKM. The length of the CDR3 is 15 residues. V lost 3 bases and J lost 4; bases outside the gene matches: 9. This CDR3 reads CASSLVGGAGYEQYF. In DNA form, the CDR3 reads TGTGCCAGCAGTTTGGTGGGAGGGGCTGGTTACGAGCAGTACTTC.

This clonotype was picked up many times. The rearrangement joins TRBV20-1 to TRBJ2-7; 9 positions match TRBD2. V was pared by 3 bases and J by 1 base, with 13 bases of the junction left unmatched. CDR1 DFQATT and CDR2 SNEGSKA come from the germline V gene (reference sequence). The CDR3 is 17 residues long. CDR3 sequence: CSARLLAGSYISYEQYF. CDR3 nucleotides: TGCAGTGCTAGGTTACTAGCGGGTTCTTATATTTCCTACGAGCAGTACTTC.

Many counts were recorded for this clonotype. The V and J genes are TRBV6-1 and TRBJ2-1; 9 bases are a match to TRBD2. In germline, CDR1 is MNHNS, CDR2 SASEGT. CDR3 size: 13 residues. Trimming cost V 6 bases and J 7 bases; bases outside gene matches: 4. The CDR3 DNA follows: TGTGCCAGCAGGTTAGCGGGGGTAAATGAGCAGTTCTTC. Translated, it gives CASRLAGVNEQFF.

This chain connects TRBV11-2 to TRBJ2-1, with D tentatively TRBD2 (5 bases). V shed 2 bases and J shed 6 bases, with 14 bases lying between them. The CDR3 has 15 amino acids. Germline assignment: CDR1 SGHAT and CDR2 FQNNGV. Here the CDR3 DNA reads TGTGCCAGCAGCTTATTACGAGCGGTCTTCAATGAGCAGTTCTTC. Translation gives CASSLLRAVFNEQFF.